The 21 T cell receptor beta chains given below trace back to one sample, sequenced in a study of neoadjuvant anti-PD-1 for oral cavity cancer. Clones were read by immunoSEQ multiplex PCR, and TCRdb kept only the in-frame ones, dropping some. The repertoire has 30,000 to 35,000 clones, approximately 87% of them found once; the top ten carry roughly 3.6%. The sequencing here drew on PBMCs, taken before nivolumab (anti-PD-1) treatment. These receptors came from a person aged 35-80 years with oral cavity squamous cell carcinoma.

This rearrangement joins TRBV19 to TRBJ1-1; TRBD1 is a possible D gene (6 bases). V lost 3 bases and J 12 bases, leaving 14 bases between the germline ends. CDR1 is LNHDA and CDR2 is SQIVND in the germline V gene (reference sequence). The CDR3 extends over 12 amino acids. Here the CDR3 reads CASSITGRSPFF. The CDR3 nucleotides are TGTGCCAGTAGTATTACAGGGCGCTCACCTTTCTTT. The variable domain in full, completed from reference TRBV19 and TRBJ1-1, reads DGGITQSPKYLFRKEGQNVTLSCEQNLNHDAMYWYRQDPGQGLRLIYYSQIVNDFQKGDIAEGYSVSREKKESFPLTVTSAQKNPTAFYLCASSITGRSPFFGQGTRLTVV.

The chain is built from TRBV7-2 and TRBJ1-2; D is unclear. The CDR3 consists of 15 residues. CDR1 and CDR2 (germline): SGHTA, FQGNSA. V was pared by 4 bases and J by 4 bases, with 16 bases between. This CDR3 is CASSSHSDEGYGYTF. The CDR3 DNA follows: TGTGCCAGCAGCTCCCACTCGGACGAGGGCTATGGCTACACCTTC.

This clone occurred once. V is TRBV4-3 and J is TRBJ2-1; maybe TRBD1 (5 bases). The germline V gene has CDR1 LGHNA and CDR2 YSLEER. V dropped 2 bases and J dropped 0 bases, with 11 bases sitting between them. CDR3 size: 16 residues. CDR3 DNA sequence: TGCGCCAGCAGCCAATCTGGGGCAGGCTCCTACAATGAGCAGTTCTTC. Its protein product is CASSQSGAGSYNEQFF.

V usage is TRBV7-8 and J usage is TRBJ1-1; no clear D. Germline CDR1 and CDR2: SGHVS and FQNEAQ. Trimming stripped 3 bases from V and 6 bases from J, with 11 bases between. The CDR3 is 13 amino acids. The CDR3 reads CASSFRVVAEAFF. The DNA of the CDR3 is TGTGCCAGCAGCTTCCGGGTGGTGGCTGAAGCTTTCTTT.

J is TRBJ1-4 and V is TRBV19; D is possibly TRBD1 (5 bases). Germline V CDR1 and CDR2: LNHDA, SQIVND (reference sequence). This CDR3 is 14 amino acids long. Trimming shortened V by 5 bases and J by 4 bases, and 11 bases separated the two germline ends. The CDR3 nucleotides read TGTGCCAGTAGTGAACGACAGAGTAATGAAAAACTGTTTTTT. Protein product: CASSERQSNEKLFF. Full variable domain (remainder filled in from reference TRBV19 and TRBJ1-4): DGGITQSPKYLFRKEGQNVTLSCEQNLNHDAMYWYRQDPGQGLRLIYYSQIVNDFQKGDIAEGYSVSREKKESFPLTVTSAQKNPTAFYLCASSERQSNEKLFFGSGTQLSVL.

This rearrangement joins TRBV19 to TRBJ2-3; D may be TRBD2 (5 bases). Germline V gene data show CDR1 as LNHDA and CDR2 as SQIVND (reference sequence). This CDR3 has 13 amino acids. V gave up 8 bases and J gave up 6 bases, with 15 bases separating them. The CDR3: CASRGLASDTQYF. The DNA for the CDR3 is TGTGCCAGTCGAGGGCTAGCAAGTGATACGCAGTATTTT.

The chain has TRBV6-5 and TRBJ1-1; D gene ambiguous. The CDR3 spans 11 residues. The germline V gene encodes CDR1 MNHEY and CDR2 SVGAGI. V was shortened by 2 bases and J by 10 bases, with 8 bases between the two germline ends. CDR3 sequence reads: CASSYGEGAFF. The CDR3 nucleotides read TGTGCCAGCAGTTACGGGGAGGGAGCTTTCTTT.

The chain carries TRBV29-1 and TRBJ2-2; D is undetermined. The V end lost 4 bases, the J end lost 4 bases, and 10 bases lay between the germline ends. The germline gives CDR1 SQVTM, CDR2 ANQGSEA. The CDR3 has 13 amino acids. The CDR3 nucleotides read TGCAGCGTTGCTAGGGCAACCACCGGGGAGCTGTTTTTT. Its translation: CSVARATTGELFF.

The CDR3 region is CASSRAYGTGEITDTQYF. CDR3 nucleotides: TGTGCCAGCAGCCGAGCTTACGGGACAGGGGAAATCACAGATACGCAGTATTTT. The chain couples TRBV11-2 to TRBJ2-3, with 10 positions matching TRBD1. Unmatched junction bases numbered 13, after V lost 5 bases and J lost 2 bases. The CDR3 is made up of 18 amino acids. Germline values: CDR1 SGHAT, CDR2 FQNNGV.

This rearrangement joins TRBV25-1 to TRBJ1-6; the D gene is possibly TRBD1 (5 bases). The CDR3 is made up of 14 amino acids. The V and J ends lost 3 bases and 10 bases respectively, with 13 bases between them. Germline assignment: CDR1 MGHDK and CDR2 SYGVNS. CDR3 nucleotide sequence: TGTGCCAGCAGTGAGGGGCAGGGCACCTCACCCCTCCACTTT. This sequence encodes CASSEGQGTSPLHF.

The rearrangement links TRBV27 to TRBJ1-5; 7 nucleotides line up with TRBD1. The germline gives CDR1 MNHEY, CDR2 SMNVEV (reference sequence). V was pared by 5 bases and J by 5 bases, with 3 bases of the junction left unmatched. This CDR3 contains 13 residues. CDR3: CASSTGVDQPQHF. The CDR3 nucleotides are TGTGCCAGCAGTACAGGGGTGGATCAGCCCCAGCATTTT.

The chain combines TRBV6-1 with TRBJ1-3; maybe TRBD1 (6 bases). Germline values: CDR1 MNHNS, CDR2 SASEGT. This CDR3 has 16 residues. V lost 2 bases and J lost 4, with 15 bases in between. Here the CDR3 DNA reads TGTGCCAGCAGTGAACCCAGGGGCGCGGGAGGAAACACCATATATTTT. This sequence encodes CASSEPRGAGGNTIYF.

The chain has TRBV4-3 and TRBJ1-6; 7 nucleotides line up with TRBD1. CDR1 and CDR2 from the germline V gene are LGHNA and YSLEER. This CDR3 comprises 13 residues. With 4 bases clipped from V and 6 bases from J, the junction kept 0 bases outside the gene matches. The DNA for the CDR3 is TGCGCCAGCAGCCGGGACAGTAATTCACCCCTCCACTTT. Protein product: CASSRDSNSPLHF.

The chain joins TRBV11-2 to TRBJ2-5; possible D gene TRBD1, 5 bases. Germline CDR1 SGHAT, CDR2 FQNNGV. The CDR3 runs to 15 residues. The V gene lost 2 bases and the J gene lost 5 bases, with 15 bases spanning the gap. The CDR3 is CASSLLGQGEETQYF. The CDR3 DNA is TGTGCCAGCAGCTTACTGGGTCAGGGCGAGGAGACCCAGTACTTC.

The chain combines TRBV28 with TRBJ1-1; TRBD1 matches 9 bases. Germline trimming cut 3 bases from V and 7 bases from J; bases unmatched to any gene: 6. CDR3 length: 14 amino acids. Germline V CDR1 and CDR2: MDHEN, SYDVKM. The CDR3 DNA reads as TGTGCCAGCAGTTTCGACAGGGGGGGAGTTGAAGCTTTCTTT. Its protein product is CASSFDRGGVEAFF.

This clone was counted once. The CDR3 loop reads CASSSHTITEAFF. The CDR3 bases are TGTGCCAGCAGCTCCCATACTATAACTGAAGCTTTCTTT. This sequence joins TRBV11-2 and TRBJ1-1, with D uncertain. The germline CDR1 and CDR2 sequences are SGHAT and FQNNGV. The CDR3 runs to 13 residues. V gave up 4 bases and J gave up 5 bases, with 11 bases separating them.

This chain connects TRBV7-9 to TRBJ2-2; 7 nucleotides align to TRBD1. This CDR3 has 16 amino acids. V was pared by 5 bases and J by 0 bases, with 6 bases of the junction left unmatched. Per germline, CDR1 SEHNR and CDR2 FQNEAQ (reference sequence). CDR3 sequence (DNA): TGTGCCAGCAGCGGCCGGGACAGTGCGAACACCGGGGAGCTGTTTTTT. This translates into CASSGRDSANTGELFF.

The V and J genes are TRBV7-2 and TRBJ1-3; D is possibly TRBD1 (6 bases). Germline assignment: CDR1 SGHTA and CDR2 FQGNSA. Trimming took 5 bases from V and 4 from J, leaving 15 bases between them. This CDR3 contains 15 residues. The CDR3 nucleotides read TGTGCCAGCAGCAGACAGGTGGGAGCCGGAAACACCATATATTTT. It translates to CASSRQVGAGNTIYF.

This chain joins TRBV2 and TRBJ2-7; the D is unclear. Trimming shortened V by 8 bases and J by 0 bases, and 11 bases separated the two germline ends. Germline lookup yields CDR1 SNHLY and CDR2 FYNNEI. The CDR3 runs 13 residues. CDR3 loop: CASQTEFSYEQYF. The CDR3, as DNA: TGTGCCAGCCAGACGGAGTTCTCCTACGAGCAGTACTTC. The full variable domain, with the rest looked up from reference TRBV2 and TRBJ2-7, is EPEVTQTPSHQVTQMGQEVILRCVPISNHLYFYWYRQILGQKVEFLVSFYNNEISEKSEIFDDQFSVERPDGSNFTLKIRSTKLEDSAMYFCASQTEFSYEQYFGPGTRLTVT.

The V gene is TRBV7-2, the J gene TRBJ2-7, with a weak D call TRBD2 (7 bases). Between the trimmed V and J ends, which lost 1 base and 3 bases, there was a span of 13 bases. The CDR3 runs to 15 residues. Germline CDR1 is SGHTA and CDR2 is FQGNSA. CDR3 sequence reads: CASSLGDGGLYEQYF. DNA of the CDR3: TGTGCCAGCAGCTTAGGAGACGGGGGGCTCTACGAGCAGTACTTC.

The chain carries TRBV2 and TRBJ1-1, with no clear D. V lost 6 bases to trimming and J lost 10 bases, with 21 bases between them. The CDR3 has 14 amino acids. Germline CDR1 and CDR2: SNHLY and FYNNEI. In DNA form, the CDR3 reads TGTGCCAGCAGCCGGGAAAGACCGAACTCGGCAGCTTTCTTT. Encoded protein: CASSRERPNSAAFF.